This T cell receptor (beta chain) was found in a study of PD-1 blockade in classical Hodgkin lymphoma. Study context: Every 2 weeks, patients had 3 mg/kg nivolumab intravenously. Study conclusions and caveats: It was reported that newly diagnosed patients had less baseline TCR diversity than healthy donors.

Concerning this clone itself: Its antigen is currently unknown.

Time point noted: cycle 4 day 1 (C4D1), after five to seven weeks of nivolumab. There was relapse after autologous stem cell transplantation in every patient, and there was variation in brentuximab vedotin exposure. Negative magnetic selection isolated CD4+ T cells from thawed PBMCs. Data came from immunoSEQ multiplex PCR; TCRdb stores just in-frame clones and leaves some out. The sample holds 4,000 to 5,000 clones, over 60% seen once. The clonotype was recovered from a human donor with classical Hodgkin lymphoma. The material was CD4+ T cells from blood, obtained before the fourth cycle of nivolumab.

CDR3 sequence reads: CASSLGASTDTQYF. CDR3 nucleotide sequence: TGTGCCAGCAGCTTAGGTGCGTCGACAGATACGCAGTATTTT. V and J are TRBV11-3 and TRBJ2-3; D is unclear. This CDR3 contains 14 residues. Trimming pared 1 base from V and 3 bases from J, leaving 8 bases between. The germline V gene has CDR1 SGHNT and CDR2 YENEEA.